The 3 T cell receptor beta chains presented below share a single source sample, sequenced in a study of blood T cell repertoires in COVID-19. The repertoire was sequenced with immunoSEQ multiplex PCR; TCRdb's copy has only in-frame clones and lacks some. The sample yields 300,000 to 400,000 clones, roughly 88% seen once. Sequencing was carried out using peripheral blood. The receptors originated from a woman aged 25-40 years with COVID-19, enrolled during active disease.

The J gene is TRBJ1-1, the V gene TRBV14; D may be TRBD1 (6 bases). This CDR3 has 15 amino acids. The germline gives CDR1 SGHDN, CDR2 FVKESK. The V end lost 4 bases, the J end lost 5 bases, and 17 bases lay between the germline ends. The CDR3 sequence: CASSRIEQGGTEAFF. CDR3 sequence (DNA): TGTGCCAGCAGCCGCATAGAACAGGGTGGAACTGAAGCTTTCTTT.

This sequence joins TRBV4-3 and TRBJ1-4; D is undetermined. Germline loops: CDR1 LGHNA, CDR2 YSLEER. The CDR3 sequence is 17 residues long. The V and J ends lost 1 base and 9 bases respectively, with 21 bases between them. CDR3 coding DNA: TGCGCCAGCAGCCAAGGCCCTTCCGGGGTCAGAGGGAAAAAACTGTTTTTT. This sequence encodes CASSQGPSGVRGKKLFF.

This chain uses TRBV10-3 with TRBJ2-1; a possible D gene is TRBD1 (5 bases). Germline CDR1 is ENHRY and CDR2 is SYGVKD. This CDR3 comprises 14 residues. V was pared by 2 bases and J by 6 bases, with 11 bases between. CDR3: CAISEQKTVNEQFF. Written as DNA, the CDR3 is TGTGCCATCAGTGAGCAGAAGACAGTCAATGAGCAGTTCTTC.